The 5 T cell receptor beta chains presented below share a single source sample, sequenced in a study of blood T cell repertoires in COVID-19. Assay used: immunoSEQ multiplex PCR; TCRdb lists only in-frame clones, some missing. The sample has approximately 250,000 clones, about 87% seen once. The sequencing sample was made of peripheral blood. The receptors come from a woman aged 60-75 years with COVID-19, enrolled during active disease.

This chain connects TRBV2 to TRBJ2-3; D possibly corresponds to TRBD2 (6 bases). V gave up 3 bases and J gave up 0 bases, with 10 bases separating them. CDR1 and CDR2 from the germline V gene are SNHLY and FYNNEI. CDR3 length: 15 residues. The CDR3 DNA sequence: TGTGCCAGCAGTGAGTGGGCGGGAAGCACAGATACGCAGTATTTT. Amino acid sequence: CASSEWAGSTDTQYF.

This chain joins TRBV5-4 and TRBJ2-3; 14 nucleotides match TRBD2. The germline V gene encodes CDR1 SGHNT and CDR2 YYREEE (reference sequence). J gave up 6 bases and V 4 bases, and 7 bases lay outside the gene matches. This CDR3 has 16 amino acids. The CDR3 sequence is CASSKRLAGGWDTQYF. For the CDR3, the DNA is TGTGCCAGCAGCAAAAGACTAGCGGGAGGGTGGGATACGCAGTATTTT.

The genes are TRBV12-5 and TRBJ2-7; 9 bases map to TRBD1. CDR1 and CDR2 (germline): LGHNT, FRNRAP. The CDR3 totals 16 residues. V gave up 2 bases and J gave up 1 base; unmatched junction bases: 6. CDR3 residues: CASGLTTGTGSYEQYF. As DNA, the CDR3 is TGTGCTAGTGGTTTGACTACCGGGACAGGGTCCTACGAGCAGTACTTC.

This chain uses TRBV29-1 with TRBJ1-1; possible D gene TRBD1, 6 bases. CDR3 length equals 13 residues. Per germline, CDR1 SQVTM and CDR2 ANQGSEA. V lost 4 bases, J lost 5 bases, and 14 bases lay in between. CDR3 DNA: TGCAGCGTTGGGCCTCAGGGGCTAACTGAAGCTTTCTTT. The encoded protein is CSVGPQGLTEAFF. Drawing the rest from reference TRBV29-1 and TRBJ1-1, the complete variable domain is SAVISQKPSRDICQRGTSLTIQCQVDSQVTMMFWYRQQPGQSLTLIATANQGSEATYESGFVIDKFPISRPNLTFSTLTVSNMSPEDSSIYLCSVGPQGLTEAFFGQGTRLTVV.

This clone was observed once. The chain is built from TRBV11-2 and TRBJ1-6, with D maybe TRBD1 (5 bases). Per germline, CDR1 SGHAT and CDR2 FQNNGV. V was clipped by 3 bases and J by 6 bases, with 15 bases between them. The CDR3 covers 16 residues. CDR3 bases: TGTGCCAGCAGCTTGAGTGGCGGGGCTACTAATTCACCCCTCCACTTT. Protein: CASSLSGGATNSPLHF. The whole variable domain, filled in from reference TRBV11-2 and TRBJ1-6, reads EAGVAQSPRYKIIEKRQSVAFWCNPISGHATLYWYQQILGQGPKLLIQFQNNGVVDDSQLPKDRFSAERLKGVDSTLKIQPAKLEDSAVYLCASSLSGGATNSPLHFGNGTRLTVT.